Shown below are 7 T cell receptor beta chains from a single sample sequenced in a study of response to subunit inactivated influenza vaccine. MiXCR, applied by TCRdb to the RT-PCR reads, yields one record per CDR3 protein. The sample has 650,000 to 850,000 distinct CDR3 sequences; approximately 15% are singletons. The sample in question was PBMCs from blood, obtained 14 to 15 days before vaccination. All receptors come from a man between 50 and 59 years old who received an inactivated influenza vaccine.

The chain has TRBV20-1 and TRBJ2-1; D is ambiguous. The germline V gene encodes CDR1 DFQATT and CDR2 SNEGSKA (reference sequence). The CDR3 is 12 residues long. Between the trimmed V and J ends, which lost 0 bases and 6 bases, there was a span of 6 bases. CDR3: CSAREPVNEQFF. CDR3 coding DNA: TGCAGTGCTAGAGAGCCGGTCAATGAGCAGTTCTTC.

The chain joins TRBV3-1 to TRBJ1-1; a weak D match, TRBD1 (6 bases). CDR1 is LGHDT and CDR2 is YNNKEL in the germline V gene (reference sequence). This CDR3 has 14 amino acids. V gave up 3 bases and J gave up 1 base, with 9 bases separating them. The CDR3 DNA is TGTGCCAGCAGCCACCTACAGGGGAACACTGAAGCTTTCTTT. This codes for CASSHLQGNTEAFF.

This clonotype was detected only a few times. The chain joins TRBV29-1 to TRBJ2-7; D is possibly TRBD1 or TRBD2 (5 bases each). The V and J ends lost 4 bases and 4 bases respectively, with 11 bases between them. Germline assignment: CDR1 SQVTM and CDR2 ANQGSEA. There are 12 residues in the CDR3. The CDR3 is CSVVGAGYEQYF. The CDR3 coding sequence is TGCAGCGTTGTTGGGGCGGGTTACGAGCAGTACTTC.

V gene TRBV12-3 or TRBV12-4 combines with J gene TRBJ2-3; D is ambiguous. The CDR3 has 14 amino acids. V lost 7 bases and J 0 bases, leaving 11 bases between the germline ends. The CDR3 coding sequence is TGTGCCAGCACCTTAGGGTGGAGCACAGATACGCAGTATTTT. Translated: CASTLGWSTDTQYF.

This clonotype was seen a few times. V usage is TRBV6-5 and J usage is TRBJ2-7; either TRBD1 or TRBD2 may fit D (6 bases each). The CDR3 has 13 amino acids. Germline lookup yields CDR1 MNHEY and CDR2 SVGAGI. Trimming removed 2 bases at V and 6 bases at J, with 11 bases between. The CDR3 DNA follows: TGTGCCAGCAGTTACATGGGGGGCCGCGAGCAGTACTTC. It is translated as CASSYMGGREQYF.

This clonotype was seen a handful of times. The gene calls are TRBV7-2 and TRBJ2-4; D unclear. This CDR3 spans 11 amino acids. Germline loops: CDR1 SGHTA, CDR2 FQGNSA. V was shortened by 7 bases and J by 5 bases, with 6 bases between the two germline ends. The CDR3 DNA is TGTGCCAGCACCGAACAAAACATTCAGTACTTC. Its translation: CASTEQNIQYF.

The chain links TRBV20-1 to TRBJ2-7; 13 bases fit TRBD2. The CDR3 sequence is 14 residues long. The germline V gene encodes CDR1 DFQATT and CDR2 SNEGSKA (reference sequence). With 6 bases clipped from V and 5 bases from J, the junction kept 7 bases outside the gene matches. The chain's CDR3 is CSATGTSGINEQYF. DNA for the CDR3: TGCAGTGCCACGGGGACTAGCGGGATCAACGAGCAGTACTTC.